This T cell receptor beta chain was captured in a study of blood T cell repertoires in COVID-19 (dated by TCRdb to about 2020). Study-level background: Collaborator samples came from the United States, Italy and Spain and covered acute and convalescent phases of COVID-19. Where available, HLA class I and class II types were taken from metadata supplied by the sample provider and were not determined by assay-based typing. Nearly every sample came with metadata listing a de-identified subject ID, COVID-19 status, age in years and sex. The repertoires were released in a freely available public database meant as a resource for research on the immune response to SARS-CoV-2. Deeply sampled blood TCRbeta repertoires from subjects exposed to, actively infected with, or recovered from COVID-19 were included in the dataset. Samples were obtained from the ongoing ImmuneRACE study (first 160 participants) and from 1,254 subjects provided by 6 global collaborators. The prospective study material was composed of cDNA or gDNA derived from T cells, B-cell-depleted T cells, or PBMCs.

Paper-wide results and their limitations: The amount of clinical and demographic metadata varied by source and participant and was provided uncurated.

Concerning this clone itself: Its antigen is not yet known. There are no base qualities to consult, and no much larger clone falls within one base.

TCRbeta CDR3 regions were amplified from genomic DNA using the immunoSEQ Assay, a bias-controlled multiplex PCR. In the original analysis: Within the assay, amplification of reference gene primers was used to estimate how many nucleated cells each sample contained. Sequence reads were collapsed and filtered to measure the absolute abundance of every unique TCRbeta CDR3 rearrangement. For each sample, productive Simpson clonality was calculated as the square root of Simpson's diversity index over productive rearrangements. The table was pulled from immuneACCESS by TCRdb, which kept in-frame rearrangements only. Such tables lose some clones; where checked, under half of the loss comes from unresolved V genes, and the rest has no known cause. The V and J calls and clone size were taken over from that table, and D and trimming were inferred from the DNA. This sample holds 150,000 to 200,000 clones; less than 85% were observed only once. About 12% of the sample rests with the top ten.

The germline V gene yields ENHRY for CDR1 and SYGVKD for CDR2. The junction shows trimming of 10 bases on V and 2 bases on J, and the gene matches do not reach 5 bases of it. Including the terminal cysteine and phenylalanine, the CDR3 comprises 14 residues. The only DNA kept is the CDR3, 42 bases in frame from the first base. Participants in the prospective study were aged about 18 to 89 years, lived in more than 20 United States geographic areas, and enrolled through a virtual design. In the prospective study, participants were assigned to cohorts based on the clinical history participants reported in a screening survey and a study questionnaire. For ImmuneRACE Cohort 3, a participant was defined as recovered based on two consecutive negative NP/OP PCR tests, clearance by a healthcare professional, or resolution of symptoms. In the prospective study, mobile phlebotomists collected whole blood, serum and a nasopharyngeal or oropharyngeal swab from each participant. Participants in the prospective study had the option to provide additional blood draws and questionnaires over a 2-month period. Before DNA extraction, prospective study blood samples were shipped either frozen or at room temperature.

The clonotype originates from a man aged 50 or older who had recovered from COVID-19. Sequencing was performed on PBMCs or T cells enriched from blood (not recorded which). In this chain, TRBV10-3 is recombined with TRBJ1-5, with TRBD1 identical over 10 junction bases. Here is the DNA: TGTGCCACCATGGGGACAGGGGGCAATCAGCCCCAGCATTTT. It codes for CATMGTGGNQPQHF.